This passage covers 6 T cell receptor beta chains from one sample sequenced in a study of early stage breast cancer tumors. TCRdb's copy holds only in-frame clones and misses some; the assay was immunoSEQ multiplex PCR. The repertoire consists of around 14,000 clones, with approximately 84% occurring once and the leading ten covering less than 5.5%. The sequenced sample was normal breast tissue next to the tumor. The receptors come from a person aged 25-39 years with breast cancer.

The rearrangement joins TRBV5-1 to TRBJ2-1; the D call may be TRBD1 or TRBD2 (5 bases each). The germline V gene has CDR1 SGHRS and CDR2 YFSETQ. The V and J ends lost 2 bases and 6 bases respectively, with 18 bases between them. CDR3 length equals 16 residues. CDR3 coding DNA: TGCGCCAGCAGCTTCCCCCCCCCGGGGACGTTCAATGAGCAGTTCTTC. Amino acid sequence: CASSFPPPGTFNEQFF.

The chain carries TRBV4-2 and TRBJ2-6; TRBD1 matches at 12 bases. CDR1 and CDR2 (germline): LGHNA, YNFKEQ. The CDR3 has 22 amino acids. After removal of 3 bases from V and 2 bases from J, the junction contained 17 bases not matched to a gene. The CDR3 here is CASSQLGQGAIGLSAGANVLTF. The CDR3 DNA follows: TGTGCCAGCAGCCAGTTGGGACAGGGGGCGATTGGTCTCTCGGCTGGGGCCAACGTCCTGACTTTC.

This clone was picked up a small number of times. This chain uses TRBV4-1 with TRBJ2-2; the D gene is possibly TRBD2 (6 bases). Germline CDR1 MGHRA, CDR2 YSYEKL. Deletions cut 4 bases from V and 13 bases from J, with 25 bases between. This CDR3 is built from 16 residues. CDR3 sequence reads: CASSPPGLQSARGLFF. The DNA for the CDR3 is TGCGCCAGCAGCCCACCGGGACTCCAGTCCGCTCGGGGGCTGTTTTTT.

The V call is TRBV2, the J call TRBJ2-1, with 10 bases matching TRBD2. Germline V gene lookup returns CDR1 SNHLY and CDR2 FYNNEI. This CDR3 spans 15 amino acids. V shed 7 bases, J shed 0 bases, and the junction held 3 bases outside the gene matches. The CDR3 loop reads CASTTSGFSYNEQFF. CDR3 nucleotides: TGTGCCAGCACGACTAGCGGGTTCTCCTACAATGAGCAGTTCTTC.

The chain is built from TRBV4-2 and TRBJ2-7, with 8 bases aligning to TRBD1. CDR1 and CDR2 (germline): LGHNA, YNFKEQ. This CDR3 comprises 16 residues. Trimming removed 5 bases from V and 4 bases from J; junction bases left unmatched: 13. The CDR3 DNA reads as TGTGCCAGCAGCGAGGACCAGGGGGCCTCATTATACGAGCAGTACTTC. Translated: CASSEDQGASLYEQYF.

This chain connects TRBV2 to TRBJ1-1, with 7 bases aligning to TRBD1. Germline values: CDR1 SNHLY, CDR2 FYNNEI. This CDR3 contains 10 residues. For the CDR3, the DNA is TGTGTTCAGGGGGGCACTGAAGCTTTCTTT. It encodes CVQGGTEAFF.